In its sample, the clone carrying this T cell receptor (beta chain) was seen many times. This record comes from a study of blood T cells in healthy people across ages. All donors came from Russia, were Caucasian and healthy, and spanned ages roughly 6 to 95. Together with a sample-barcoded 5' primer, a J-beta primer mix was included in a second PCR lasting 7 to 11 cycles. Each TCR beta cDNA got a 12-nucleotide random molecular identifier. TCRdb redid the calling of the 5' RACE reads with MiXCR, one entry per CDR3 protein. The sample carries 1.5 million to 2 million distinct CDR3 sequences, about 28% recorded once. Trimming took 5 bases from V and 9 from J; bases not matched to a gene: 10. CDR3 size: 14 residues. Germline loops: CDR1 SGHTA, CDR2 FQGNSA.

This sequence joins TRBV7-2 and TRBJ2-1; 7 bases match TRBD1. This clonotype was sampled from a woman aged 25 to 45 in good health. The sequencing sample was made of blood. This CDR3 is CASSRRDRDSEQFF. The CDR3 coding sequence is TGTGCCAGCAGCCGGCGAGACAGGGACAGTGAGCAGTTCTTC. Together with reference TRBV7-2 and TRBJ2-1, the CDR3 gives the full variable domain: GAGVSQSPSNKVTEKGKDVELRCDPISGHTALYWYRQSLGQGLEFLIYFQGNSAPDKSGLPSDRFSAERTGGSVSTLTIQRTQQEDSAVYLCASSRRDRDSEQFFGPGTRLTVL.